Listed below are T cell receptor beta chains from one sample, sequenced in a study of spatial heterogeneity in lung cancer. TCRdb reprocessed the 5' RACE reads via MiXCR and lists one record per CDR3 protein. The sample has 20,000 to 25,000 distinct CDR3 sequences; under 5.5% are singletons. The source was lung tumor tissue, collected at surgery. The receptor set was obtained from a male donor with early-stage non-small cell lung cancer. The CDR3 runs from the conserved cysteine through the conserved F or W.

V gene,J gene,CDR3 length,CDR3 protein
TRBV7-3,TRBJ2-1,15,CASSLFSRGDNEQFF
TRBV6-5,TRBJ1-4,13,CASSFGTNEKLFF
TRBV28,TRBJ1-2,14,CASSPFGNVYGYTF
TRBV28,TRBJ1-5,14,CASSLLTGGGPQHF
TRBV2,TRBJ1-5,13,CASSLTENQPQHF
TRBV2,TRBJ1-1,12,CASRWGITEAFF
TRBV6-2/TRBV6-3,TRBJ2-7,12,CASSNRNYEQYF
TRBV28,TRBJ2-7,15,CASSPRTNQIYEQYF
TRBV15,TRBJ2-3,17,CATSRELAGGTTETQYF
TRBV7-6,TRBJ2-3,17,CASSSRTGRPATDTQYF
TRBV12-3/TRBV12-4,TRBJ2-7,14,CASSMGDVSYEQYF
TRBV6-1,TRBJ1-5,15,CASSENRGDNQPQHF
TRBV5-5,TRBJ1-2,14,CASSPSVLSGGYTF
TRBV4-1,TRBJ2-5,17,CASSQEGLAGYGETQYF
TRBV20-1,TRBJ2-3,15,CSAPLMGQGTDTQYF